Below, 21 T cell receptor beta chains from the same sample are listed, as sequenced in a study of preoperative IRX-2 immunotherapy in early breast cancer. Treatment reported: preoperative locoregional IRX-2 cytokine immunotherapy. The repertoire was sequenced with immunoSEQ multiplex PCR; TCRdb's copy has only in-frame clones and lacks some. The sample consists of about 32,000 clones, around four fifths of them appearing once. This material consisted of lymph node tissue, taken from a patient treated with IRX-2 immunotherapy. Receptors originate from a human donor with breast cancer.

This clone came up a few times. The gene calls are TRBV23-1 and TRBJ2-5; TRBD1 matches at 10 bases. TRBV23-1 qualifies as an ORF whose function is uncertain. V was pared by 6 bases and J by 5 bases, with 15 bases of the junction left unmatched. The length of the CDR3 is 17 residues. The DNA of the CDR3 is TGCGCCAGCAGCCAAATCCACACGACAGGGGGCTATGAGACCCAGTACTTC. Its translation: CASSQIHTTGGYETQYF.

The chain combines TRBV4-1 with TRBJ2-7; 7 bases are a match to TRBD1. Per the germline V gene, CDR1 is MGHRA and CDR2 is YSYEKL. This CDR3 has 18 residues. With V trimmed by 4 bases and J by 2 bases, 17 bases remained unmatched. CDR3 sequence reads: CASSRKSFGDSNPYEQYF. The CDR3 nucleotides are TGCGCCAGCAGCCGGAAGTCTTTCGGGGACAGTAATCCCTACGAGCAGTACTTC.

This clone was counted a single time. The rearrangement uses TRBV6-8 and TRBJ1-1, with D perhaps matching TRBD1 (5 bases). V dropped 2 bases and J dropped 9 bases, with 13 bases sitting between them. The germline V gene encodes CDR1 MNHGY and CDR2 SAAAGT. The CDR3 length is 13 residues. This chain's CDR3 is CASSYLQGTKAFF. The CDR3, as DNA: TGTGCCAGCAGTTACCTCCAGGGAACCAAAGCTTTCTTT.

The J gene is TRBJ2-6, the V gene TRBV6-8; no definite D call. Germline V lookup: CDR1 MNHGY, CDR2 SAAAGT. This CDR3 comprises 20 residues. V was cut by 2 bases and J by 0 bases, with 20 bases left in between. The CDR3 DNA follows: TGTGCCAGCAGTTACCGAGCCAAGTTTCGGACGGGCTCTGGGGCCAACGTCCTGACTTTC. Its translation: CASSYRAKFRTGSGANVLTF.

The chain uses TRBV11-3 and TRBJ1-3; no clear D gene. The CDR3 is made up of 16 amino acids. Germline loops: CDR1 SGHNT, CDR2 YENEEA. V was trimmed by 3 bases and J by 1 base, leaving 13 bases between them. The CDR3 loop reads CASSLERERSGNTIYF. Written as DNA, the CDR3 is TGTGCCAGCAGCTTGGAAAGAGAGAGGTCTGGAAACACCATATATTTT.

The chain's CDR3 is CASSEYRLAGGDTQYF. The CDR3 region has the DNA TGTGCCAGCAGTGAATATCGGCTAGCGGGGGGGGATACGCAGTATTTT. The chain is built from TRBV25-1 and TRBJ2-3; 12 nucleotides agree with TRBD2. From germline, CDR1 is MGHDK and CDR2 SYGVNS. There are 16 residues in the CDR3. J lost 6 bases, V lost 0 bases, and 4 bases had no gene match. The variable domain in full, with the rest retrieved from reference TRBV25-1 and TRBJ2-3, is EADIYQTPRYLVIGTGKKITLECSQTMGHDKMYWYQQDPGMELHLIHYSYGVNSTEKGDLSSESTVSRIRTEHFPLTLESARPSHTSQYLCASSEYRLAGGDTQYFGPGTRLTVL.

The genes are TRBV28 and TRBJ2-1, with a tentative D call TRBD2 (6 bases). This CDR3 has 14 residues. From germline, CDR1 is MDHEN and CDR2 SYDVKM. The ends were cut back, 3 bases at V and 9 bases at J, with 15 bases in the middle. The CDR3 reads CASSLTGSQVEQFF. The CDR3 DNA reads as TGTGCCAGCAGTTTGACCGGGAGTCAGGTTGAGCAGTTCTTC.

This clone was observed a handful of times. This chain links TRBV15 with TRBJ1-6; D might be TRBD1 (5 bases). Germline CDR1 LNHNV, CDR2 YYDKDF (reference sequence). Trimming shortened V by 2 bases and J by 10 bases, and 15 bases separated the two germline ends. This CDR3 region has 15 residues. For the CDR3, the DNA is TGTGCCACCAGCAGATTTGGGACTCAGAGGTCACCCCTCCACTTT. Translation gives CATSRFGTQRSPLHF.

The chain combines TRBV28 with TRBJ2-1; perhaps TRBD2 as D (5 bases). CDR1 is MDHEN and CDR2 is SYDVKM in the germline V gene. The CDR3 length is 15 residues. The V end lost 9 bases, the J end lost 5 bases, and 20 bases lay between the germline ends. CDR3 nucleotide sequence: TGTGCCAGTCGGTGGAGGACGAGCCTTAACAATGAGCAGTTCTTC. It encodes CASRWRTSLNNEQFF.

The V and J genes are TRBV14 and TRBJ2-4, with a tentative D call TRBD1 (6 bases). Trimming took off 4 bases at V and 7 bases at J, with 11 bases between the two ends. The CDR3 has 13 amino acids. Germline V gene sequence: CDR1 SGHDN, CDR2 FVKESK. The DNA for the CDR3 is TGTGCCAGCAGCCTGGACCAGGGGAACATTCAGTACTTC. It translates to CASSLDQGNIQYF.

The chain couples TRBV28 to TRBJ2-1; D ambiguous. CDR3 length equals 14 residues. The V gene lost 5 bases and the J gene lost 4 bases, with 12 bases spanning the gap. The germline gives CDR1 MDHEN, CDR2 SYDVKM. The CDR3 nucleotides are TGTGCCAGCAGTAGGCCCTTTGGATACAATGAGCAGTTCTTC. As protein: CASSRPFGYNEQFF.

CDR3 region: CSVRRTAFVSEQYF. The CDR3 DNA sequence: TGCAGCGTTAGAAGGACGGCCTTTGTTTCCGAGCAGTACTTC. The chain joins TRBV29-1 to TRBJ2-5; no clear D. The DNA end favors TRBJ2-7, so the J call may be wrong. Germline CDR1 reads SQVTM; CDR2 reads ANQGSEA. The CDR3 consists of 14 residues.

The chain employs TRBV11-3 and TRBJ2-3, with a weak D call TRBD2 (5 bases). V lost 5 bases and J lost 3, with 12 bases in between. The germline V gene encodes CDR1 SGHNT and CDR2 YENEEA. The CDR3 sequence is 14 residues long. CDR3 nucleotides: TGTGCCAGCAGCCTGGACTCCCAAACAGATACGCAGTATTTT. This translates into CASSLDSQTDTQYF.

This chain links TRBV29-1 with TRBJ2-3; D is perhaps TRBD1 (5 bases). This CDR3 has 23 amino acids. Trimming removed 8 bases from V and 1 base from J, with 43 bases in between. CDR1 is SQVTM, CDR2 ANQGSEA, per germline. This CDR3 reads CSCRWPRGRLSNLEGAGTDTQYF. CDR3 DNA: TGCAGCTGCCGGTGGCCCCGCGGCCGACTTTCTAACCTTGAAGGGGCCGGCACAGATACGCAGTATTTT.

The V call is TRBV6-8, the J call TRBJ1-5; TRBD1 is a possible D gene (5 bases). From germline, CDR1 is MNHGY and CDR2 SAAAGT. V was cut by 8 bases and J by 8 bases, with 13 bases left in between. The CDR3 is 12 amino acids. The CDR3 protein is CASCGGGEPQHF. The CDR3 DNA follows: TGTGCCAGCTGCGGGGGAGGGGAGCCCCAGCATTTT.

The chain has TRBV19 and TRBJ2-7, with TRBD1 as a possible D gene (6 bases). V shed 4 bases and J shed 0 bases, with 7 bases lying between them. CDR1 is LNHDA and CDR2 is SQIVND in the germline V gene (reference sequence). The CDR3 consists of 13 residues. The CDR3 DNA reads TGTGCCAGTAGTAGGACAGTCTCCTACGAGCAGTACTTC. This codes for CASSRTVSYEQYF.

The V call is TRBV18, the J call TRBJ1-3, with D possibly matching TRBD1 (6 bases). The CDR3 is 15 residues long. CDR1 KGHSH and CDR2 LQKENI come from the germline V gene. V lost 6 bases to trimming and J lost 2 bases, with 14 bases between them. The CDR3 is CASSLTGPPGNTIYF. The CDR3 DNA reads as TGTGCCAGCTCTCTCACAGGGCCTCCTGGAAACACCATATATTTT.

The CDR3 DNA follows: TGTGCCAGTAGTCCTCAGCGCCAGGGAGGTGCCAATCAGCCCCAGCATTTT. Translation: CASSPQRQGGANQPQHF. The chain employs TRBV19 and TRBJ1-5, with TRBD1 as a possible D gene (5 bases). Germline-derived CDR1 and CDR2 are LNHDA and SQIVND (reference sequence). The CDR3 contains 17 residues. Trimming stripped 5 bases from V and 3 bases from J, with 20 bases between.

The chain recombines TRBV18 with TRBJ2-1, with 7 bases lining up with TRBD2. V lost 2 bases and J lost 1; bases outside the gene matches: 2. Germline CDR1 is KGHSH and CDR2 is LQKENI. The CDR3 runs 15 residues. CDR3 in amino acids: CASSPGGGSYNEQFF. DNA for the CDR3: TGTGCCAGCTCACCAGGCGGGGGATCCTACAATGAGCAGTTCTTC. Drawing the rest from reference TRBV18 and TRBJ2-1, the complete variable domain is NAGVMQNPRHLVRRRGQEARLRCSPMKGHSHVYWYRQLPEEGLKFMVYLQKENIIDESGMPKERFSAEFPKEGPSILRIQQVVRGDSAAYFCASSPGGGSYNEQFFGPGTRLTVL.

The chain recombines TRBV5-1 with TRBJ2-2; D gene unclear. V gave up 4 bases and J gave up 1 base, with 8 bases separating them. CDR1 and CDR2 (germline): SGHRS, YFSETQ. This CDR3 contains 14 residues. This CDR3 reads CASSPAGNTGELFF. The CDR3 region has the DNA TGCGCCAGCAGCCCGGCAGGGAACACCGGGGAGCTGTTTTTT. Complete variable domain (other parts from reference TRBV5-1 and TRBJ2-2): KAGVTQTPRYLIKTRGQQVTLSCSPISGHRSVSWYQQTPGQGLQFLFEYFSETQRNKGNFPGRFSGRQFSNSRSEMNVSTLELGDSALYLCASSPAGNTGELFFGEGSRLTVL.

This clone was observed a single time. CDR3 loop: CASSLGTSEANTQYF. The CDR3 coding sequence is TGTGCCAGCAGCTTGGGGACTAGCGAAGCCAATACGCAGTATTTT. This chain links TRBV11-3 with TRBJ2-3; 10 bases are a match to TRBD2. Losses at the gene ends were 3 bases for V and 7 bases for J; bases not matched to a gene: 7. CDR1 and CDR2 from the germline V gene are SGHNT and YENEEA. The CDR3 spans 15 residues.